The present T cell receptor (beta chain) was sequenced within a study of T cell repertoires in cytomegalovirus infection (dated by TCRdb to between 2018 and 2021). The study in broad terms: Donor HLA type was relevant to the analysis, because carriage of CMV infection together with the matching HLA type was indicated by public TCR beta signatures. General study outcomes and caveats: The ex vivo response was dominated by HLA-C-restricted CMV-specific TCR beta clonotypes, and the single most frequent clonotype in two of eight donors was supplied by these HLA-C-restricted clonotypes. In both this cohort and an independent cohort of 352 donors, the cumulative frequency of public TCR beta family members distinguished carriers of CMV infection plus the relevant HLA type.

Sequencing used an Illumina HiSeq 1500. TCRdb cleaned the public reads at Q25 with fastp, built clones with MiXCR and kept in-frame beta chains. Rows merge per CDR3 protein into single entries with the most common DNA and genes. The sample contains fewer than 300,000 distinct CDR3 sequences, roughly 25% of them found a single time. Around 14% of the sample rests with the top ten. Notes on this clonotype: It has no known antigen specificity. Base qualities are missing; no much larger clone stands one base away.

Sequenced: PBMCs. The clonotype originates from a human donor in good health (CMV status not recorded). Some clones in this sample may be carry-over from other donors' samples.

The nucleotide sequence is TGTGCCAGCAGCGGGGGCCCCTCCTACAATGAGCAGTTCTTC. It encodes CASSGGPSYNEQFF. The chain is made from TRBV5-6 and TRBJ2-1; a tentative D call is TRBD1 (6 bases match). V was cut back by 4 bases and J by 0 bases, leaving a gap of 8 bases between them. The CDR3 spans 14 residues, from the cysteine through the phenylalanine. CDR3 DNA is the only sequence kept; it has 42 bases, read in frame from the first base. CDR1 and CDR2 (SGHDT, YYEEEE) derive from the germline V gene.